One sample yielded the 3 T cell receptor beta chains listed below, sequenced in a study of CD8 T cells in ankylosing spondylitis (TCRdb year 2017). General conclusions and limits of the study: Blood from ankylosing spondylitis patients appeared to be characterized by a TCR beta motif made up of fewer than ten highly homologous amino acid variants.

These receptors are not linked to any known antigen. The method behind the library was 5' RACE. The listed sequencing device is Illumina HiSeq 2500. TCRdb trimmed public reads at Q25 via fastp, called clones via MiXCR and kept in-frame beta chains. For every CDR3 protein sequence, its rows merge into one entry that carries the most common genes and DNA. The sample includes around 220,000 distinct CDR3 sequences, with 15% to 20% observed a single time. The ten largest clones capture more than 40% of the sample. The sample was blood, either unsorted or a sorted T cell fraction (not recorded which). All receptors derive from a male donor with ankylosing spondylitis.

This clonotype was detected a few times. The J gene is TRBJ1-4, the V gene TRBV7-2; D is uncertain. The CDR3 covers 14 residues. Between the trimmed V and J ends, which lost 5 bases and 5 bases, there was a span of 12 bases. Germline V gene sequence: CDR1 SGHTA, CDR2 FQGNSA. The CDR3 sequence: CASSPRTANEKLFF. The CDR3, as DNA: TGTGCCAGCAGCCCCCGGACGGCGAATGAAAAACTGTTTTTT.

The sample holds a few counts of this clonotype. The chain is built from TRBV7-9 and TRBJ2-7; 8 positions match TRBD1. The length of the CDR3 is 13 residues. Trimming removed 4 bases from V and 6 bases from J; junction bases left unmatched: 5. Germline V lookup: CDR1 SEHNR, CDR2 FQNEAQ (reference sequence). The CDR3 DNA sequence: TGTGCCAGCAGCTCGAGGACAGGGTTCGAGCAGTACTTC. This translates into CASSSRTGFEQYF.

The chain is built from TRBV5-6 and TRBJ1-4; no definite D call. The CDR3 totals 13 residues. Germline V CDR1 and CDR2: SGHDT, YYEEEE. Trimming took off 1 base at V and 8 bases at J, with 9 bases between the two ends. CDR3 DNA sequence: TGTGCCAGCAGCTTGTCGTCAGCCGAAAAACTGTTTTTT. Translation: CASSLSSAEKLFF.